This T cell receptor beta chain comes out of a study of cytomegalovirus exposure and HLA in healthy donors. Study background: Assignment to the Caucasian-associated ancestry cluster applied to more than 75% of the approximately 420 genotyped donors. General study findings and limits: The authors later found TCR association rates varying by HLA locus, with DRB1 most and HLA-C fewest.

CDR1 and CDR2 (germline): SGDLS, YYNGEE. CDR3 length equals 14 residues. V shed 0 bases and J shed 0 bases, with 7 bases lying between them. Points on this clone: The antigen is not known.

The PCR made use of 60 Vbeta and 13 Jbeta primers. Libraries were prepared by immunoSEQ multiplex PCR; TCRdb keeps only in-frame clonotypes and omits some of them. The table lists 150,000 to 200,000 clones, around 80% of them singletons. The chain employs TRBV9 and TRBJ2-7; a possible D gene is TRBD2 (6 bases). Sequenced: PBMCs. The sequence derives from a young woman in good health and CMV-seropositive. Written as DNA, the CDR3 is TGTGCCAGCAGCGTAGCGGAGGGCTCCTACGAGCAGTACTTC. Protein: CASSVAEGSYEQYF.